A selection of T cell receptor beta chains follows, all from one sample in a study of neoadjuvant anti-PD-1 for oral cavity cancer. Repertoires were generated with immunoSEQ multiplex PCR, while TCRdb's copy carries only in-frame clones and drops some. Among 8,000 to 10,000 clones listed, about 67% were seen once. The source material was PBMCs, sampled after nivolumab (anti-PD-1) treatment. These TCRs come from a person aged 35 to 85 with oral cavity squamous cell carcinoma. The CDR3 runs from the conserved cysteine through the conserved F or W. The order of the fields is J gene, D gene, clone size, V gene, CDR3 DNA, CDR3 protein. D genes are given only for firm matches. Rows give clone size only sometimes, using once, few, many, or a class for an expanded clone.

TRBJ1-1 . . TRBV5-1 TGCGCCACCCAAGAGGGTACAGGACTCTCGAACACTGAAGCTTTCTTT CATQEGTGLSNTEAFF
TRBJ2-2 TRBD1 . TRBV19 TGTGCCAGTAGGCCCCGGGACAGGTCGAACACCGGGGAGCTGTTTTTT CASRPRDRSNTGELFF
TRBJ1-1 . . TRBV9 TGTGCCAGCAGCGTAGGGGGGGAGGCCACTGAAGCTTTCTTT CASSVGGEATEAFF
TRBJ1-2 TRBD1 . TRBV7-8 TGTGCCAGCAGCAAAGGACAGGGTGGGAACTATGGCTACACCTTC CASSKGQGGNYGYTF
TRBJ2-7 TRBD2 once TRBV28 TGTGCCAGCAGGACTCCCGAGGTAGCGGGTGTTGGTGAGCAGTACTTC CASRTPEVAGVGEQYF
TRBJ2-1 TRBD2 few TRBV7-3 TGTGCCAGCAGCGTACTAGCGAGAGAGGGCGGTGAGCAGTTCTTC CASSVLAREGGEQFF
TRBJ2-7 . . TRBV30 TGTGCCTGGAGTGCACTCCCCGGGAGAATAAGCGAGCAGTACTTC CAWSALPGRISEQYF
TRBJ2-7 TRBD1 . TRBV5-6 TGTGCCAGCAGCTGGACAGGGCCCGGCTACTACGAGCAGTACTTC CASSWTGPGYYEQYF
TRBJ1-5 TRBD1 . TRBV28 TGTGCCAGCAGCAAGACAGGGGGTGGGAGCAATCAGCCCCAGCATTTT CASSKTGGGSNQPQHF
TRBJ2-3 . . TRBV27 TGTGCCAGCAGTTTCCAGAGGGATACGCAGTATTTT CASSFQRDTQYF